These T cell receptor beta chains were read from a single sample in a study of T cell responses to AZD1222 COVID-19 vaccine. TCRdb keeps only in-frame clones here, not all; method: immunoSEQ multiplex PCR. The repertoire holds 75,000 to 100,000 clones, with approximately 85% as singletons. Sequencing used peripheral blood, obtained on day 0 of AZD1222 vaccination. The receptors were gathered from an adult in good health. Each CDR3 is given with its conserved first and last residue. A D gene is named only where the DNA matches it firmly. Expanded clones get a size class; other rows say once, few or many, or leave the size out.

d_gene | abundance | j_gene | v_gene | CDR3aa | CDR3nt
- | - | TRBJ2-7 | TRBV7-8 | CASSRTETYEQYF | TGTGCCAGCAGCCGGACAGAGACCTACGAGCAGTACTTC
- | - | TRBJ1-5 | TRBV7-6 | CASSLGHSANQPQHF | TGTGCCAGCAGCTTAGGGCACAGCGCGAATCAGCCCCAGCATTTT
- | once | TRBJ1-2 | TRBV25-1 | CASSEGLLYTF | TGTGCCAGCAGTGAAGGGCTATTGTACACCTTC
TRBD2 | - | TRBJ2-1 | TRBV29-1 | CSVKTSDEQFF | TGCAGCGTGAAGACTAGCGATGAGCAGTTCTTC
- | - | TRBJ1-1 | TRBV5-1 | CASSFTGSDTEAFF | TGCGCCAGCAGCTTTACAGGGTCTGACACTGAAGCTTTCTTT
TRBD1 | - | TRBJ1-2 | TRBV27 | CASSSPGTGVSGYTF | TGTGCCAGCAGTTCCCCCGGGACAGGGGTTAGCGGCTACACCTTC
- | - | TRBJ1-6 | TRBV19 | CASSDPGVADRSPLHF | TGTGCCAGTAGTGATCCTGGGGTCGCCGATCGGTCACCCCTCCACTTT
- | - | TRBJ2-7 | TRBV19 | CASSMGSAGEEDEQYF | TGTGCCAGTAGTATGGGGTCGGCAGGGGAGGAAGACGAGCAGTACTTC
- | - | TRBJ2-7 | TRBV19 | CASSIGLSYEQYF | TGTGCCAGTAGTATTGGACTCTCCTACGAGCAGTACTTC
TRBD1 | - | TRBJ2-7 | TRBV6-1 | CASRPTGSYEQYF | TGTGCCAGCCGTCCGACAGGGTCCTACGAGCAGTACTTC
- | - | TRBJ1-5 | TRBV6-1 | CASSERRLYSNQPQHF | TGTGCCAGCAGTGAAAGACGACTTTATAGCAATCAGCCCCAGCATTTT
- | - | TRBJ2-2 | TRBV19 | CASKAGELFF | TGTGCCAGTAAGGCCGGGGAGCTGTTTTTT
TRBD1 | - | TRBJ1-2 | TRBV11-2 | CASSPLKGQGVGYTF | TGTGCCAGCAGCCCCCTAAAGGGACAGGGTGTTGGCTACACCTTC
TRBD1 | - | TRBJ1-1 | TRBV2 | CASRRDRGNTEAFF | TGTGCCAGCAGACGGGACAGGGGGAACACTGAAGCTTTCTTT
TRBD2 | - | TRBJ2-7 | TRBV5-6 | CASSRLAGVGEQYF | TGTGCCAGCAGCCGTCTAGCGGGAGTTGGCGAGCAGTACTTC
- | - | TRBJ1-1 | TRBV7-9 | CASSFSGEAFF | TGTGCCAGCAGCTTCTCAGGTGAAGCTTTCTTT
- | - | TRBJ2-5 | TRBV9 | CASSVGTAQETQYF | TGTGCCAGCAGCGTAGGGACAGCTCAAGAGACCCAGTACTTC
- | - | TRBJ2-1 | TRBV18 | CASSPRSSGPNNEQFF | TGTGCCAGCTCACCACGTTCATCGGGCCCTAACAATGAGCAGTTCTTC
- | - | TRBJ2-1 | TRBV28 | CASSPPANPSYNEQFF | TGTGCCAGCAGTCCCCCGGCCAATCCCTCCTACAATGAGCAGTTCTTC
TRBD2 | once | TRBJ2-5 | TRBV28 | CASGGSGRVETQYF | TGTGCCAGCGGGGGTAGCGGGAGAGTAGAGACCCAGTACTTC
TRBD1 | - | TRBJ1-3 | TRBV5-1 | CASSFGQGAGNTIYF | TGCGCCAGCAGCTTCGGCCAGGGGGCAGGAAACACCATATATTTT
TRBD1 | - | TRBJ2-7 | TRBV7-2 | CASSPGTGTYEQYF | TGTGCCAGCAGCCCCGGGACAGGTACCTACGAGCAGTACTTC
- | - | TRBJ1-1 | TRBV21-1 | CATPPNGDTEAFF | TGTGCCACCCCCCCGAACGGAGACACTGAAGCTTTCTTT
- | - | TRBJ2-7 | TRBV5-6 | CASSLLQGPYEQYF | TGTGCCAGCAGCTTGTTACAGGGCCCCTACGAGCAGTACTTC
- | - | TRBJ1-5 | TRBV5-4 | CASRRPDSNQPQHF | TGTGCCAGCAGACGGCCGGACAGCAATCAGCCCCAGCATTTT
- | - | TRBJ2-3 | TRBV6-5 | CASSYSLASTDTQYF | TGTGCCAGCAGTTACTCACTAGCATCCACAGATACGCAGTATTTT
- | - | TRBJ2-5 | TRBV9 | CASSVGEGETQYF | TGTGCCAGCAGCGTAGGAGAGGGGGAGACCCAGTACTTC
- | once | TRBJ2-1 | TRBV19 | CASSMWRRPSLNEQFF | TGTGCCAGTAGTATGTGGCGGCGACCTAGTCTCAATGAGCAGTTCTTC
TRBD2 | - | TRBJ2-7 | TRBV28 | CASTPPGLAGGGEQYF | TGTGCCAGCACCCCACCCGGACTAGCGGGAGGGGGGGAGCAGTACTTC
TRBD1 | - | TRBJ1-2 | TRBV7-9 | CASSFGQGNYGYTF | TGTGCCAGCAGCTTTGGACAGGGCAACTATGGCTACACCTTC
- | once | TRBJ1-2 | TRBV9 | CASSEPAGPSRNYGYTF | TGTGCCAGCAGCGAGCCCGCGGGACCCTCAAGGAACTATGGCTACACCTTC
- | once | TRBJ1-6 | TRBV28 | CASSPMEGNNSPLHF | TGTGCCAGCAGCCCTATGGAGGGAAATAATTCACCCCTCCACTTT
- | - | TRBJ2-7 | TRBV3-1/TRBV3-2 | CASSQTPTHDHEQYF | TGTGCCAGCAGCCAGACCCCCACACATGACCACGAGCAGTACTTC
- | - | TRBJ1-1 | TRBV7-9 | CASSFGGGVEAFF | TGTGCCAGCAGCTTCGGTGGAGGGGTTGAAGCTTTCTTT
- | - | TRBJ1-6 | TRBV5-1 | CASSLWFSVDSPLHF | TGCGCCAGCAGCTTGTGGTTTTCGGTCGATTCACCCCTCCACTTT
TRBD1 | - | TRBJ1-5 | TRBV19 | CASRTASGGRNQPQHF | TGTGCCAGTAGAACGGCGTCAGGGGGCCGCAATCAGCCCCAGCATTTT
- | - | TRBJ2-5 | TRBV24-1 | CATSENQGSQETQYF | TGTGCCACCAGTGAAAACCAGGGGTCCCAAGAGACCCAGTACTTC
TRBD2 | once | TRBJ2-7 | TRBV11-2 | CASSLEAGVINEQYF | TGTGCCAGCAGCCTAGAAGCGGGAGTAATCAACGAGCAGTACTTC
- | - | TRBJ1-2 | TRBV4-3 | CASSQDVRTGSYGYTF | TGCGCCAGCAGCCAAGATGTCCGGACGGGAAGCTATGGCTACACCTTC
- | - | TRBJ1-5 | TRBV24-1 | CATSDTALGEGQPQHF | TGTGCCACCAGTGATACCGCCCTCGGGGAGGGCCAGCCCCAGCATTTT
TRBD1 | - | TRBJ2-7 | TRBV19 | CATWDRGAYEQYF | TGTGCCACATGGGACAGGGGAGCCTACGAGCAGTACTTC
- | - | TRBJ1-1 | TRBV29-1 | CSVVGRTNTEAFF | TGCAGCGTTGTGGGACGGACGAACACTGAAGCTTTCTTT
- | - | TRBJ2-7 | TRBV19 | CASSILGNSYEQYF | TGTGCCAGTAGTATACTGGGAAATTCCTACGAGCAGTACTTC
- | few | TRBJ2-5 | TRBV18 | CASSPSPGAGETQYF | TGTGCCAGCTCACCATCCCCGGGAGCGGGAGAGACCCAGTACTTC
TRBD1 | - | TRBJ2-1 | TRBV6-6 | CASSVDRDYNEQFF | TGTGCCAGCAGTGTGGACAGGGACTACAATGAGCAGTTCTTC
- | - | TRBJ2-1 | TRBV11-3 | CASSLDHGYNEQFF | TGTGCCAGCAGCTTAGATCACGGGTACAATGAGCAGTTCTTC
TRBD1 | once | TRBJ1-5 | TRBV19 | CASTGTGGSQPQHF | TGTGCCAGCACCGGGACAGGGGGCTCTCAGCCCCAGCATTTT
- | once | TRBJ2-7 | TRBV30 | CAWSGATGEQYF | TGTGCCTGGAGTGGAGCGACGGGGGAGCAGTACTTC
TRBD1 | - | TRBJ1-6 | TRBV27 | CASRRTGGVSPLHF | TGTGCCAGCAGGCGCACAGGGGGCGTTTCACCCCTCCACTTT
- | once | TRBJ1-1 | TRBV6-1 | CASSEWSGTEAFF | TGTGCCAGCAGTGAATGGAGCGGCACTGAAGCTTTCTTT
- | - | TRBJ2-5 | TRBV5-8 | CASSKGTRQETQYF | TGTGCCAGCAGCAAAGGGACCAGACAAGAGACCCAGTACTTC
- | - | TRBJ1-5 | TRBV27 | CASRLGSNQPQHF | TGTGCCAGCCGGTTGGGTAGCAATCAGCCCCAGCATTTT
- | - | TRBJ2-5 | TRBV2 | CASSGGSQYF | TGTGCCAGCAGTGGGGGGAGCCAGTACTTC
- | - | TRBJ2-1 | TRBV12-5 | CASGHGYEQFF | TGTGCTAGTGGCCACGGGTATGAGCAGTTCTTC
- | - | TRBJ1-1 | TRBV9 | CASSTLGGGMNTEAFF | TGTGCCAGCAGCACCCTTGGGGGGGGGATGAACACTGAAGCTTTCTTT
- | - | TRBJ1-1 | TRBV27 | CASSLGATGPEAFF | TGTGCCAGCAGTTTAGGAGCTACAGGGCCTGAAGCTTTTTTT
TRBD1 | - | TRBJ1-1 | TRBV25-1 | CASTKQEQGANTEAFF | TGTGCCAGCACCAAGCAGGAACAGGGGGCTAACACTGAAGCTTTCTTT
TRBD2 | once | TRBJ2-3 | TRBV28 | CASSFSRGEREGNPDTQYF | TGTGCCAGCAGTTTCTCCAGGGGAGAGCGGGAGGGTAACCCAGATACGCAGTATTTT
- | - | TRBJ2-5 | TRBV7-6 | CASSPNPESGETQYF | TGTGCCAGCAGCCCGAACCCGGAAAGCGGTGAGACCCAGTACTTC